The clone carrying this T cell receptor beta chain was observed a handful of times. The antigen is undetermined. These data are taken from a study of naive and memory T cell subsets. Study-wide results and caveats: Especially in CD8 cells, naive repertoires contained a few larger clonotypes, possibly CD45RA-re-expressing memory cells. Clonotypes here are unpaired alpha or beta chain sequences.

Deletions cut 4 bases from V and 5 bases from J, with 12 bases between. Germline lookup yields CDR1 SEHNR and CDR2 FQNEAQ (reference sequence). CDR3 length: 13 residues. Two oligonucleotides, mixed equimolar, formed the beta constant-region primer covering TRBC1 and TRBC2. Ligated cDNA was amplified by four rounds of PCR with nested alpha and beta constant-region primers and SP2. TCRdb independently ran MiXCR on the UMI-ligation and nested PCR reads; one entry per CDR3 protein. Here the sample spans 99,000 or so distinct CDR3 sequences, approximately 14% being singletons. The chain couples TRBV7-9 to TRBJ2-7; D is possibly TRBD2 (5 bases). The origin of this receptor is a human donor in good health. The specimen sequenced was naive CD8+ T cells from blood. The CDR3 sequence is CASSSGIRDEQYF. DNA of the CDR3: TGTGCCAGCAGCTCCGGGATCCGAGACGAGCAGTACTTC.